This is a list of T cell receptor beta chains from one sample in a study of blood T cell repertoires in COVID-19. Only in-frame clones appear in the TCRdb table, and some are missing; sequencing was by immunoSEQ multiplex PCR. This sample has about 160,000 clones, with approximately 84% found just once. The specimen was peripheral blood. All receptors derive from a woman aged 80 or over with acute or convalescent COVID-19. Both conserved end residues are part of each CDR3. D genes are given only for firm matches. Size tells how often a clone was seen (once, few, many) or the class of an expanded clone, and some rows leave it out.

D: .
size: .
J: TRBJ2-1
V: TRBV3-1/TRBV3-2
CDR3: CASRPNRVSINEQFF
DNA: TGTGCCAGCAGGCCCAACCGAGTGTCGATTAATGAGCAGTTCTTC

D: .
size: .
J: TRBJ1-3
V: TRBV12-3/TRBV12-4
CDR3: CASSFGNGNTIYF
DNA: TGTGCCAGCAGTTTCGGGAATGGAAACACCATATATTTT

D: .
size: .
J: TRBJ1-5
V: TRBV6-1
CDR3: CASSDRVGQPQHF
DNA: TGTGCCAGCAGTGACAGGGTAGGTCAGCCCCAGCATTTT

D: .
size: .
J: TRBJ2-2
V: TRBV19
CDR3: CASMFAGRGANTGELFF
DNA: TGTGCCAGTATGTTTGCGGGAAGAGGTGCGAACACCGGGGAGCTGTTTTTT

D: .
size: .
J: TRBJ1-1
V: TRBV5-6
CDR3: CASSLAGNTEAFF
DNA: TGTGCCAGCAGCTTGGCAGGTAACACTGAAGCTTTCTTT

D: .
size: few
J: TRBJ1-3
V: TRBV9
CDR3: CASSVEQSHSGNTIYF
DNA: TGTGCCAGCAGCGTTGAACAGTCCCACTCTGGAAACACCATATATTTT

D: TRBD1
size: .
J: TRBJ1-2
V: TRBV6-5
CDR3: CASAALQGIGYTF
DNA: TGTGCCAGCGCGGCCCTACAGGGGATTGGCTACACCTTC

D: TRBD1
size: .
J: TRBJ1-6
V: TRBV19
CDR3: CASSNTGAGSPLHF
DNA: TGTGCCAGTAGTAATACAGGGGCCGGTTCACCCCTCCACTTT

D: TRBD1
size: .
J: TRBJ1-1
V: TRBV6-1
CDR3: CASSDFGQGATEAFF
DNA: TGTGCCAGCAGTGATTTTGGACAGGGGGCCACTGAAGCTTTCTTT

D: .
size: .
J: TRBJ1-1
V: TRBV27
CDR3: CASSPAPGGRGTEAFF
DNA: TGTGCCAGCAGCCCGGCCCCCGGGGGGAGGGGCACTGAAGCTTTCTTT

D: .
size: .
J: TRBJ1-1
V: TRBV2
CDR3: CASSDYLLNTEAFF
DNA: TGTGCCAGCAGTGACTACCTTTTGAACACTGAAGCTTTCTTT

D: .
size: .
J: TRBJ2-7
V: TRBV6-5
CDR3: CATRGVAASYEQYF
DNA: TGTGCCACTCGAGGGGTAGCGGCCTCCTACGAGCAGTACTTC